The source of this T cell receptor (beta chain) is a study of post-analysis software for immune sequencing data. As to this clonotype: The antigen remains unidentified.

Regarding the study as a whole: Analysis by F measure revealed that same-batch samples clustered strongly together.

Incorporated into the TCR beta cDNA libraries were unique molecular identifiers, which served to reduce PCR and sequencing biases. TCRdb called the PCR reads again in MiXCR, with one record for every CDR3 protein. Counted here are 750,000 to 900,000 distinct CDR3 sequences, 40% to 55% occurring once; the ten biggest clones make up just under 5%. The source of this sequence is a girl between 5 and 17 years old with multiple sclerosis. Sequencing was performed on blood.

The CDR3, as DNA: TGTGCCAGCGGTCGGTACTACGAGCAGTACTTC. It codes for CASGRYYEQYF. V gene TRBV12-3 or TRBV12-4 combines with J gene TRBJ2-7; D ambiguous. The CDR3 contains 11 residues. V was cut by 8 bases and J by 3 bases, with 8 bases left in between.